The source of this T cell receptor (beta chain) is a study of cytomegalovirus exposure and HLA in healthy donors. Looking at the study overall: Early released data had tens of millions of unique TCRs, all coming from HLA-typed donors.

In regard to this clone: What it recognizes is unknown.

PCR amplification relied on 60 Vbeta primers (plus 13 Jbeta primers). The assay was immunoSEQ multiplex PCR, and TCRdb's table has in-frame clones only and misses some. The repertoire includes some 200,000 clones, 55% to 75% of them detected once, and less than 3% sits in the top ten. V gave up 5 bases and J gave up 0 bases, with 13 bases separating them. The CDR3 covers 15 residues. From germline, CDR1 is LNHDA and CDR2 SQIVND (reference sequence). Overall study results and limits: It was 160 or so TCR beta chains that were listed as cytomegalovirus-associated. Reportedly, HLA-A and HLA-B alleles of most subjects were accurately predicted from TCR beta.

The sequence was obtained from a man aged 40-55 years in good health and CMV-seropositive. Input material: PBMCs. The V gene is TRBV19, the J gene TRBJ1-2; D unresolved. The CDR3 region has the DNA TGTGCCAGTAGTTACCCACGAACAGCTAACTATGGCTACACCTTC. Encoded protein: CASSYPRTANYGYTF.